The sequence of this T cell receptor beta chain was determined in a study of regulatory T cells in long-lasting Graves disease. Study summary: The study counted Graves' disease as persistent given over 5 years of antithyroid drugs and positive TSH receptor antibodies.

Whole-study results and caveats: Relative to newly diagnosed Graves' patients, persistent ones had lower TCR diversity.

CDR1 is SGHAT, CDR2 FQNNGV, per germline. The CDR3 consists of 15 residues. V dropped 4 bases and J dropped 4 bases, with 16 bases sitting between them. This clonotype has a count of ten or more. Its antigen remains unknown. According to the study, TCR beta libraries were built with iRepertoire HTBI primers and CDR3-region Arm-PCR. MiXCR, applied by TCRdb to the multiplex PCR reads, yields one record per CDR3 protein. The sample has approximately 470,000 distinct CDR3 sequences, 20% to 25% seen once. Time point meaning: persistent/refractory GD, antithyroid drugs over 5 years with positive TRAb. The TCR library was made from RNA that had been extracted from PBMCs in TRIzol. Diagnosing Graves' disease relied on the American Thyroid Association guidelines. Peripheral blood, around 9.7 milliliters per patient, was collected in EDTA tubes.

The sequence was collected from a female donor with Graves disease. The chain recombines TRBV11-2 with TRBJ2-5; D is unresolved. The sample in question was peripheral blood mononuclear cells (PBMCs), obtained when the disease was refractory, from a patient treated with antithyroid drugs. In DNA, the CDR3 is TGTGCCAGCAGCTCACGGGCTCCCCGGCGAGAGACCCAGTACTTC. Protein sequence: CASSSRAPRRETQYF.